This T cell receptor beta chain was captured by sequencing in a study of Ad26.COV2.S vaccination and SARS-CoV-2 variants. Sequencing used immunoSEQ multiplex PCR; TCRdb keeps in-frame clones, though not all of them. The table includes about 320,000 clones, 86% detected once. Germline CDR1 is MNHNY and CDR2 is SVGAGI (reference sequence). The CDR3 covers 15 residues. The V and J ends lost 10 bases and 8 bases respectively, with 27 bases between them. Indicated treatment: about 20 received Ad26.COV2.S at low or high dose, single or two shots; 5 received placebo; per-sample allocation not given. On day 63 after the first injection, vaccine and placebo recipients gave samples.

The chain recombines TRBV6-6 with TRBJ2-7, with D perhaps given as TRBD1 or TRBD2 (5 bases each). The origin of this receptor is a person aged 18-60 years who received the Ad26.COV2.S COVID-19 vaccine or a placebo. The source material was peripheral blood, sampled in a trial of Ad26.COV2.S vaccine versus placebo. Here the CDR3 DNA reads TGTGCCACCGAAAGACGGGGCTCGGAAATGAAGAAGCAGTACTTC. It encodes CATERRGSEMKKQYF.